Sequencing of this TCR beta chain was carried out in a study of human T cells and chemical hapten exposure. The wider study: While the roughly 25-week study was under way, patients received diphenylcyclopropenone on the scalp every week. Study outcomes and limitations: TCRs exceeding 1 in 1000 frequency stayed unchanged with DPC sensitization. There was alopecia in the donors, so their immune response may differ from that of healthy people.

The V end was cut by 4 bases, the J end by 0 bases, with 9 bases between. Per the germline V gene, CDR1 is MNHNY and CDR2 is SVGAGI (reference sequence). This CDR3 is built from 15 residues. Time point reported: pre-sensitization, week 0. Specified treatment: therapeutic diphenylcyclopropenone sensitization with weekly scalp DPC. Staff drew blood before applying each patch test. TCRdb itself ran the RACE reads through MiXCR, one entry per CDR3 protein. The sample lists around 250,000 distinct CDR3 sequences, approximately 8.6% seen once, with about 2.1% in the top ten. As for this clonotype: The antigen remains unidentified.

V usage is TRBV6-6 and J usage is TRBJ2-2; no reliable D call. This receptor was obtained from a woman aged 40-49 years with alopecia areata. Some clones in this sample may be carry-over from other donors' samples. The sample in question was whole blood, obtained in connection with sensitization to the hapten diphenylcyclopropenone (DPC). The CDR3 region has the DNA TGTGCCAGCAGTTCCCTCACACCGAACACCGGGGAGCTGTTTTTT. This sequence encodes CASSSLTPNTGELFF.